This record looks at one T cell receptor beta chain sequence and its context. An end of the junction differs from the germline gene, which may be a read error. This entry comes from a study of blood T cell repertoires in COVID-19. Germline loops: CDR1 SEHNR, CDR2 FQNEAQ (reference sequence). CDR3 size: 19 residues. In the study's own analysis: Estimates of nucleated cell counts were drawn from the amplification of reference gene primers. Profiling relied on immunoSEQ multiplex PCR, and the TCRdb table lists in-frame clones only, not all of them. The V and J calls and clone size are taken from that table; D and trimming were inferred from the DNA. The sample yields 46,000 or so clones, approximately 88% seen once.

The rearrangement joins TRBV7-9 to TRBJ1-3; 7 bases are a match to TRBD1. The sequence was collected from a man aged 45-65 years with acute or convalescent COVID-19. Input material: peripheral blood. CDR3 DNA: TGTGCCAGCACCTTACCTAGGGCCACGACAGGGACGGCTGGAAACACCATATATTTT. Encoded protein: CASTLPRATTGTAGNTIYF. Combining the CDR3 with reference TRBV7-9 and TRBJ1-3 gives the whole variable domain DTGVSQNPRHKITKRGQNVTFRCDPISEHNRLYWYRQTLGQGPEFLTYFQNEAQLEKSRLLSDRFSAERPKGSFSTLEIQRTEQGDSAMYLCASTLPRATTGTAGNTIYFGEGSWLTVV.